These 11 T cell receptor beta chains were all obtained from the same sample, sequenced in a study of persistence of HIV-infected CD4 T cells (dated by TCRdb to 2019 to 2021). Taken with the paper, the label for treatment or condition translates to: suppressive antiretroviral therapy. Lysates of CMV-infected fibroblasts at 10 ug/mL were used to stimulate the cells. CD4+ T cells that responded were sorted based on upregulation of both CD40 ligand and CD69. TCRbeta repertoires were sequenced from genomic DNA with the immunoSEQ hsTCRB assay version 4 in survey mode. The source is immuneACCESS, and TCRdb retained only in-frame sequences with V and J called. Part of the clones is not carried over; for the studies checked, unresolved V genes explain less than half of this, and the remainder is unexplained. This sample comprises under 15,000 clones, about 72% of them detected only once. Of the sample, about a sixth is held by the ten largest clones.

Their antigens are not known. Source: CD4+ T cells sorted from PBMCs after roughly 18-hour stimulation, taken from a patient who received antiretroviral therapy. The cell subset or site label corresponds to: CD40L+CD69+ CD4 T cells responding to CMV lysate. These receptors all stem from an adult man with HIV who was CMV-seropositive.

The chain joins TRBV19 to TRBJ1-1; a possible D gene is TRBD1 (5 bases). The CDR3 runs to 17 residues. V gave up 1 base and J gave up 1 base, with 16 bases separating them. In germline, CDR1 is LNHDA, CDR2 SQIVND (reference sequence). For the CDR3, the DNA is TGTGCCAGTAGTATAGCATCCCCGGGACGGACGAACACTGAAGCTTTCTTT. As protein: CASSIASPGRTNTEAFF.

This clone was seen just once. This chain uses TRBV6-4 with TRBJ2-7; D is possibly TRBD1 or TRBD2 (6 bases each). The CDR3 extends over 14 amino acids. Germline CDR1 reads MRHNA; CDR2 reads SNTAGT. V lost 6 bases and J 0 bases, leaving 12 bases between the germline ends. The CDR3 reads CASRGGPLSYEQYF. The CDR3 nucleotides are TGTGCCAGCAGAGGGGGGCCCCTCTCCTACGAGCAGTACTTC.

The chain recombines TRBV4-1 with TRBJ1-5; D possibly corresponds to TRBD1 (5 bases). Germline assignment: CDR1 MGHRA and CDR2 YSYEKL. The V end lost 3 bases, the J end lost 2 bases, and 20 bases lay between the germline ends. The CDR3 spans 18 residues. Here the CDR3 reads CASSHVGRRPGGNQPQHF. The CDR3 DNA is TGCGCCAGCAGCCATGTGGGGCGGAGACCCGGGGGCAATCAGCCCCAGCATTTT.

This clone was recorded once. The chain is built from TRBV2 and TRBJ1-5; 7 positions match TRBD1. The CDR3 is 14 amino acids. CDR1 is SNHLY and CDR2 is FYNNEI in the germline V gene. V dropped 6 bases and J dropped 2; count of bases not matched to a gene: 4. CDR3 nucleotides: TGTGCCAGCAGCTGGACAGGTGGCAATCAGCCCCAGCATTTT. Its translation is CASSWTGGNQPQHF.

This chain links TRBV27 with TRBJ1-2; 10 bases are shared with TRBD1. V gave up 8 bases and J gave up 8 bases; unmatched junction bases: 8. The CDR3 extends over 13 amino acids. Germline values: CDR1 MNHEY, CDR2 SMNVEV (reference sequence). This CDR3 is CASRAGTGAGYTF. As DNA, the CDR3 is TGTGCCAGCCGCGCCGGGACAGGGGCCGGCTACACCTTC.

J is TRBJ2-2 and V is TRBV10-2, with a tentative D call TRBD1 (6 bases). Germline CDR1 is WSHSY and CDR2 is SAAADI. The CDR3 is made up of 16 amino acids. Deletions cut 6 bases from V and 4 bases from J, with 18 bases between. CDR3 nucleotides: TGCGCCAGCAGAGGACGGGACACCGGACGCACCGGGGAGCTGTTTTTT. This encodes CASRGRDTGRTGELFF.

This clone is categorized as medium-sized. V is TRBV5-1 and J is TRBJ1-5; D might be TRBD1 (6 bases). The CDR3 covers 15 residues. Trimming shortened V by 0 bases and J by 7 bases, and 14 bases separated the two germline ends. The germline CDR1 and CDR2 sequences are SGHRS and YFSETQ. The CDR3 DNA reads TGCGCCAGCAGCTTGGAGGCAGGGGCGAGACAGCCCCAGCATTTT. It yields the protein CASSLEAGARQPQHF.

The CDR3, as DNA: TGTGCCAGCAGCGTAGTACCGGGGCCCGCCAATTCACCCCTCCACTTT. Its translation: CASSVVPGPANSPLHF. This chain connects TRBV9 to TRBJ1-6, with D perhaps TRBD1 (5 bases). V was pared by 0 bases and J by 7 bases, with 14 bases between. Germline V lookup: CDR1 SGDLS, CDR2 YYNGEE. CDR3 length: 16 amino acids.

This rearrangement joins TRBV28 to TRBJ1-2; D remains ambiguous. CDR3 length: 14 amino acids. V gave up 3 bases and J gave up 4 bases, with 12 bases separating them. The germline V gene has CDR1 MDHEN and CDR2 SYDVKM. Written as DNA, the CDR3 is TGTGCCAGCAGTTTTAATGGGGAATCCTATGGCTACACCTTC. Translated, it gives CASSFNGESYGYTF.

The chain employs TRBV5-1 and TRBJ2-7; 11 nucleotides match TRBD1. CDR1 SGHRS and CDR2 YFSETQ come from the germline V gene. This CDR3 spans 16 amino acids. The V segment lost 4 bases and the J segment 5 bases; nucleotides outside the gene matches: 11. CDR3 protein: CASSATGTGGFHEQYF. The CDR3 DNA sequence: TGCGCCAGCAGCGCTACCGGGACAGGGGGATTTCACGAGCAGTACTTC.

The chain combines TRBV2 with TRBJ1-2; D unclear. There are 14 residues in the CDR3. Trimming removed 8 bases from V and 0 bases from J, with 13 bases in between. CDR1 SNHLY and CDR2 FYNNEI come from the germline V gene. For the CDR3, the DNA is TGTGCCAGCCAGTTCACAGCCTCTAACTATGGCTACACCTTC. Translated, it gives CASQFTASNYGYTF.